Below, 5 T cell receptor beta chains from the same sample are listed, as sequenced in a study of T cell repertoires in cytomegalovirus infection. MiXCR, applied by TCRdb to the reads, yields one record per CDR3 protein. The data contain nearly 650,000 distinct CDR3 sequences, around 24% of them singletons. The specimen was CD8+ T cells from PBMCs. The origin of the receptors is a human donor in good health (CMV status not recorded). Some clones in this sample may be carry-over from other donors' samples.

Only a few counts were recorded for this clonotype. This chain links TRBV6-6 with TRBJ2-3, with D maybe TRBD2 (6 bases). The CDR3 consists of 15 residues. V gave up 7 bases and J gave up 2 bases, with 16 bases separating them. From germline, CDR1 is MNHNY and CDR2 SVGAGI (reference sequence). For the CDR3, the DNA is TGTGCCAGCACCCTAACTGGGGGGACCACAGATACGCAGTATTTT. This translates into CASTLTGGTTDTQYF.

V is TRBV6-6 and J is TRBJ2-7; TRBD1 might be the D (6 bases). CDR3 size: 13 residues. Trimming pared 6 bases from V and 4 bases from J, leaving 13 bases between. Germline-derived CDR1 and CDR2 are MNHNY and SVGAGI (reference sequence). CDR3: CASSNRDWYEQYF. The CDR3 nucleotides are TGTGCCAGCAGCAACAGGGATTGGTACGAGCAGTACTTC.

This clonotype was observed once. A much larger clone is a single base away; this may be a read error. This rearrangement joins TRBV28 to TRBJ2-1, with D unresolved. From germline, CDR1 is MDHEN and CDR2 SYDVKM. CDR3 size: 11 residues. CDR3 in amino acids: CASSLKNEHFF. The CDR3, as DNA: TGTGCCAGCAGTTTAAAAAATGAGCATTTCTTC. Using reference TRBV28 and TRBJ2-1 for the parts outside the CDR3, the full variable domain is DVKVTQSSRYLVKRTGEKVFLECVQDMDHENMFWYRQDPGLGLRLIYFSYDVKMKEKGDIPEGYSVSREKKERFSLILESASTNQTSMYLCASSLKNEHFFGPGTRLTVL.

This rearrangement joins TRBV28 to TRBJ2-1, with 10 bases fitting TRBD2. The CDR3 totals 20 residues. Germline V gives CDR1 MDHEN, CDR2 SYDVKM. V gave up 7 bases and J gave up 0 bases; unmatched junction bases: 18. CDR3 sequence (DNA): TGTGCCAGCAACCCCAGACTAGCGGGTACACAGCTACTCTCCTACAATGAGCAGTTCTTC. This codes for CASNPRLAGTQLLSYNEQFF.

This clonotype was observed a few times. This chain connects TRBV28 to TRBJ2-1; D remains ambiguous. The CDR3 has 15 residues. V lost 5 bases to trimming and J lost 12 bases, with 23 bases between them. From germline, CDR1 is MDHEN and CDR2 SYDVKM. CDR3 sequence: CASSPTLSRSFGQFF. The CDR3 DNA reads TGTGCCAGCAGTCCAACCCTTTCTAGATCTTTCGGGCAGTTCTTC. The entire variable domain, with the rest obtained from reference TRBV28 and TRBJ2-1, is as follows: DVKVTQSSRYLVKRTGEKVFLECVQDMDHENMFWYRQDPGLGLRLIYFSYDVKMKEKGDIPEGYSVSREKKERFSLILESASTNQTSMYLCASSPTLSRSFGQFFGPGTRLTVL.